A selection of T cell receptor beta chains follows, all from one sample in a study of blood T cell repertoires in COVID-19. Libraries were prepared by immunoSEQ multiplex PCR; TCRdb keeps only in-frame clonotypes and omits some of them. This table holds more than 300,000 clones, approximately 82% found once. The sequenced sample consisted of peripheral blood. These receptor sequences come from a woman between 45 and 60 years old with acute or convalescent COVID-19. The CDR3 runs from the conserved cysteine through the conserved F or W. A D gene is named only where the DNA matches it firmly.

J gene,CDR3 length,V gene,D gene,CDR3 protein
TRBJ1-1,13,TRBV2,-,CASFVEMNTEAFF
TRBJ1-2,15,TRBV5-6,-,CASSLFYAVNYGYTF
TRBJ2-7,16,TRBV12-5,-,CASGLVIWPGSYEQYF
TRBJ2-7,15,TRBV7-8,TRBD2,CASSSYLAGGYEQYF
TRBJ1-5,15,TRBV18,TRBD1,CASSRGQEGNQPQHF
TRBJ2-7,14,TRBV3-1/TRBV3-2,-,CASSPGLDSYEQYF
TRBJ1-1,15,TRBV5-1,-,CASSLVGQGNTEAFF
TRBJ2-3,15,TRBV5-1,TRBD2,CASSLGGGNTDTQYF
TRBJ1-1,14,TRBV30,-,CAWTHSVTGTEAFF
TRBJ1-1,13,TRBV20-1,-,CSASGLPNTEAFF
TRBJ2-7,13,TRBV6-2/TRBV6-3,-,CASSGLTNYEQYF
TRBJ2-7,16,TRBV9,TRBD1,CASSEGGGTGAYEQYF
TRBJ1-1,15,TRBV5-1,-,CASSLVPGGGTEAFF
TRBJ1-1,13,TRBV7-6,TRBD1,CASSTGVNTEAFF
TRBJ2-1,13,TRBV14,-,CASSQERHTEQFF
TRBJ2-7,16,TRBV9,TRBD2,CASSSRLAGAPYEQYF
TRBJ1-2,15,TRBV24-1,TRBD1,CATSEKDRGQYGYTF
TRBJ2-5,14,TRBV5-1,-,CASSPQSRGETQYF
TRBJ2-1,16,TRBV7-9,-,CASSPPRTRSYNEQFF
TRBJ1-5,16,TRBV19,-,CASSPVGAGYNQPQHF